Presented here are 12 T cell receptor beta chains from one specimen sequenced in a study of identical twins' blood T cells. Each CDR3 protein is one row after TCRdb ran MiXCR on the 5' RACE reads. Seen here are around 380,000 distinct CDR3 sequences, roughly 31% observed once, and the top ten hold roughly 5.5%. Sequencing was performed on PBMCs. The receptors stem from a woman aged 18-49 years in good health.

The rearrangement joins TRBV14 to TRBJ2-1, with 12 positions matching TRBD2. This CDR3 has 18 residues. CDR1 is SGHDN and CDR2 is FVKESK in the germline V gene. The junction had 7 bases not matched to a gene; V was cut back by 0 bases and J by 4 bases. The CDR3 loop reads CASSQESSLAGGYNEQFF. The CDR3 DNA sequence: TGTGCCAGCAGCCAAGAGAGTTCCCTAGCGGGAGGGTACAATGAGCAGTTCTTC. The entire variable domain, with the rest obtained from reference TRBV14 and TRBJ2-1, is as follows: EAGVTQFPSHSVIEKGQTVTLRCDPISGHDNLYWYRRVMGKEIKFLLHFVKESKQDESGMPNNRFLAERTGGTYSTLKVQPAELEDSGVYFCASSQESSLAGGYNEQFFGPGTRLTVL.

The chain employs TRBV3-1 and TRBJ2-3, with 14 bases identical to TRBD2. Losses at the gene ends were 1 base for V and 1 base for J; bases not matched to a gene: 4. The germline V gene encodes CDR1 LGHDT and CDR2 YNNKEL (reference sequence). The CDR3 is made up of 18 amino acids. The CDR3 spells CASSQGTSGGSGTDTQYF. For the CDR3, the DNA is TGTGCCAGCAGCCAAGGGACTAGCGGGGGGAGTGGCACAGATACGCAGTATTTT.

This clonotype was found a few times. The CDR3 sequence: CASSYSKRPGNSPLHF. The CDR3 DNA follows: TGTGCCAGCAGTTACTCGAAGCGCCCCGGAAATTCACCCCTCCACTTT. The rearrangement links TRBV6-5 to TRBJ1-6; D gene unclear. This CDR3 has 16 amino acids. The germline CDR1 and CDR2 sequences are MNHEY and SVGAGI. The V gene lost 0 bases and the J gene lost 7 bases, with 13 bases spanning the gap.

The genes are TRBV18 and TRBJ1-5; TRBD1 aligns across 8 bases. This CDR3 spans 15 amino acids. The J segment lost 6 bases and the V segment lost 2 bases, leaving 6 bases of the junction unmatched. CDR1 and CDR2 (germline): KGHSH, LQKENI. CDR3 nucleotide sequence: TGTGCCAGCTCACCAGGCAGGGGGCAAGGTCAGCCCCAGCATTTT. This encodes CASSPGRGQGQPQHF.

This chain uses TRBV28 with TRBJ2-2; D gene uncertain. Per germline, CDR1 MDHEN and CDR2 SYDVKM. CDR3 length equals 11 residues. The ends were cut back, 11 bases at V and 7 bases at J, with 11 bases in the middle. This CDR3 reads CAGTYNGELFF. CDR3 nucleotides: TGTGCCGGCACCTATAACGGGGAGCTGTTTTTT.

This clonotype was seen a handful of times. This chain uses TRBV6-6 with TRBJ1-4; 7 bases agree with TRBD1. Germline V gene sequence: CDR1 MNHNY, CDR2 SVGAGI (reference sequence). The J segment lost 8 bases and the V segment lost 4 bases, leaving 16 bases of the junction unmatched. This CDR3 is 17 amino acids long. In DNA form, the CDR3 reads TGTGCCAGCAGTTCCCCTCTCCTACGACAGGGTGGGGAAAAACTGTTTTTT. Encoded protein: CASSSPLLRQGGEKLFF.

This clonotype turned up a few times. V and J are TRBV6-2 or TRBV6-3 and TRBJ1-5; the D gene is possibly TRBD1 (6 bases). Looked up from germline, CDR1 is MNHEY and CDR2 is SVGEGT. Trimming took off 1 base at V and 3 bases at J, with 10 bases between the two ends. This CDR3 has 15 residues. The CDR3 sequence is CASSYWTAPNQPQHF. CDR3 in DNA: TGTGCCAGCAGTTACTGGACAGCTCCCAATCAGCCCCAGCATTTT.

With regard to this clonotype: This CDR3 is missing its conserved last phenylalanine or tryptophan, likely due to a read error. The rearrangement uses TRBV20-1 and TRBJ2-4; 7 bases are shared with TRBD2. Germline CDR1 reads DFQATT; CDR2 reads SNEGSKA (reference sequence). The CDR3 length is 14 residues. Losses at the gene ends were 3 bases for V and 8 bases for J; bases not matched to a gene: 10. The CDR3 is CSASGGLILDIQYY. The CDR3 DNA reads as TGCAGTGCTAGCGGGGGGTTAATATTAGACATTCAGTACTAC.

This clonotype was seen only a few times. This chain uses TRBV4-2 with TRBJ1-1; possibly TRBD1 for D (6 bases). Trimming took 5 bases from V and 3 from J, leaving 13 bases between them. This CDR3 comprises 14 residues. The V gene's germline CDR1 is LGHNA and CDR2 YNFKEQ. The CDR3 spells CASSKRRQDTEAFF. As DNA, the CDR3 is TGTGCCAGCAGCAAACGCCGACAGGACACTGAAGCTTTCTTT.

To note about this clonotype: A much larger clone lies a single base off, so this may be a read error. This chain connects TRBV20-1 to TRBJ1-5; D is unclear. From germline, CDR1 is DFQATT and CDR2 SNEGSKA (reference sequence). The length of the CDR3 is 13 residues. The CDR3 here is CSARSLGNRPQHF. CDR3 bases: TGCAGTGCTAGAAGCTTGGGCAATCGGCCCCAGCATTTT.

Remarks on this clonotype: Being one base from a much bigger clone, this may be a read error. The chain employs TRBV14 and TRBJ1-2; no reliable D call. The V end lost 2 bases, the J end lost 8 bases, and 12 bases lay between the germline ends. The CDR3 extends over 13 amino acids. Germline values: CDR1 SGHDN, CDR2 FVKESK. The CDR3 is CASSQMDCGGYTF. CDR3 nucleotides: TGTGCCAGCAGCCAAATGGACTGCGGAGGCTACACCTTC.

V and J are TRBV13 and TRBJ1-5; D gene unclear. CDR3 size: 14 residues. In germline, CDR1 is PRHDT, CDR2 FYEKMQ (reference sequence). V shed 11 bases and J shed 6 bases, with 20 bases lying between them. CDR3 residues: CAGKVPRCVQPQHF. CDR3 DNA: TGTGCCGGCAAGGTACCGAGGTGTGTTCAGCCCCAGCATTTT.